The present entry profiles one TCR beta chain with its context. Its antigen remains unknown. A single record per CDR3 protein comes from TCRdb applying MiXCR to the 5' RACE reads. Among fewer than 900,000 distinct CDR3 sequences, 15% to 20% were seen once, and the ten largest hold roughly 13%. This record belongs to a study of identical twins. Study-wide points: Shared out-of-frame alpha sequences (those common to twins) showed excess low generation probability.

A further study also used this sample, focusing on T cells expressing NK-cell markers. From that second work: CD8+ T cells in 5 or 6 donors included dominant NKG2C+ clonotypes at about 1.0-7.5%. In a few donors, dominant clonotypes made up roughly 28.3-65% of CD3+CD56-NKG2C+ cells.

The sample taken for sequencing was PBMCs. The source is a woman under 30 in good health.

This CDR3 is CASSSLAGYVTEAFF. The CDR3, as DNA: TGTGCCAGCAGCTCATTGGCGGGATACGTGACTGAAGCTTTCTTT. This chain connects TRBV7-9 to TRBJ1-1; D gene ambiguous. In germline, CDR1 is SEHNR, CDR2 FQNEAQ (reference sequence). The CDR3 is 15 residues long. Deletions cut 4 bases from V and 5 bases from J, with 17 bases between.